This T cell receptor (beta chain) is drawn from a study of cytomegalovirus exposure and HLA in healthy donors. The study's findings and limits: In vitro testing confirmed a few CMV-associated chains as specific for CMV antigens. The study put under 200 TCR beta chains on its list as cytomegalovirus-associated. It was reported that the classifier diagnosed cytomegalovirus status with high specificity and sensitivity in both the original and validation cohorts.

This clone was counted only a few times. Its antigen is currently unknown. Only in-frame clones appear in the TCRdb table, and some are missing; sequencing was by immunoSEQ multiplex PCR. Among 180,000 or so clones listed, about 79% were seen once. The clonotype originates from a woman under 40 in good health and CMV-seropositive. Sequenced sample: PBMCs.

The CDR3, as DNA: TGCGCCAGCAGCTTGGACGGACAGGGGGGGCAGCCCCAGCATTTT. This encodes CASSLDGQGGQPQHF. The V gene is TRBV5-1, the J gene TRBJ1-5; 10 bases are a match to TRBD1. Germline assignment: CDR1 SGHRS and CDR2 YFSETQ. The CDR3 length is 15 residues. V dropped 0 bases and J dropped 7; count of bases not matched to a gene: 4.